This T cell receptor beta chain was obtained from a study of blood T cell repertoires in COVID-19. Across the study: Sources were T cells, B-cell-depleted T cells, or PBMCs; the material itself was cDNA or gDNA.

Residents of 20 to 25 US areas, aged about 18 to 95 years, made up the participants. What the recovered Cohort 3 donors had was two negative PCRs, clearance, or symptom resolution. This CDR3 contains 15 residues. Germline V gives CDR1 SGHVS, CDR2 FQNEAQ. V lost 6 bases, J lost 0 bases, and 15 bases lay in between. Under the authors' procedure: It was from reference gene primer amplification that nucleated cell counts were estimated. The data were produced by immunoSEQ multiplex PCR, yet TCRdb's version contains in-frame clones alone and is incomplete. That table furnishes V, J and clone size, whereas the DNA furnished D and trimming. The sample records 250,000 to 350,000 clones, roughly nine tenths being singletons.

The TCR was taken from a woman aged 30 to 39 who had recovered from COVID-19. The chain joins TRBV7-8 to TRBJ2-7; possibly TRBD1 for D (6 bases). The sample consisted of PBMCs or T cells enriched from blood (not recorded which). CDR3 nucleotide sequence: TGTGCCAGCAGGCCTTTTCAGGGGCCCTCCTACGAGCAGTACTTC. This codes for CASRPFQGPSYEQYF.